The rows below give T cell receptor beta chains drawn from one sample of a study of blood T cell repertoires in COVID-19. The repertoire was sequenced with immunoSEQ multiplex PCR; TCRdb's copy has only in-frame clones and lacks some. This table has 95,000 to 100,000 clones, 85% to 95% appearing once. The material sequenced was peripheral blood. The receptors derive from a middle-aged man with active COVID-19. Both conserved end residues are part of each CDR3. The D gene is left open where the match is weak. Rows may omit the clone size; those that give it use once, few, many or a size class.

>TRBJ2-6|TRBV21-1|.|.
TGTGCCAGCAGTCTAGGGCTAGCGGGACCTGGGGCCAACGTCCTGACTTTC
CASSLGLAGPGANVLTF
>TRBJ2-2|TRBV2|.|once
TGTGCCAGCAGTCAAGTCGGGACACCCACCGGGGAGCTGTTTTTT
CASSQVGTPTGELFF
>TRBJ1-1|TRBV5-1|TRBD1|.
TGCGCCAGCAGCGGACCGGGACAGGGGAACACTGAAGCTTTCTTT
CASSGPGQGNTEAFF
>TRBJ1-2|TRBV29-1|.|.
TGCAGCGTTGAACCGCAGTACGGCTACACCTTC
CSVEPQYGYTF
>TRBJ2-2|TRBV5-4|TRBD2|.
TGTGCCAGCAGCAAGGGACTAGCGGGAGGGGGGACCGGGGAGCTGTTTTTT
CASSKGLAGGGTGELFF
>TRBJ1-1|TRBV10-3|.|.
TGTGCCATCACCCGGACAGCGGAGAACACTGAAGCTTTCTTT
CAITRTAENTEAFF
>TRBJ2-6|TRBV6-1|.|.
TGTGCCAGCAAGATGGGCGGGGCCAACGTCCTGACTTTC
CASKMGGANVLTF
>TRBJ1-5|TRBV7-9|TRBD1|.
TGTGCCAGCAAACAGGGGAGTAGCAATCAGCCCCAGCATTTT
CASKQGSSNQPQHF
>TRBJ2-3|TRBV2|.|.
TGTGGGGTGGCGGGACCTACGCAGTATTTT
CGVAGPTQYF
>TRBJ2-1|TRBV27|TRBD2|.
TGTGCCAGCAGTTTAAGCCTAGCGGGAGTAAATGAGCAGTTCTTC
CASSLSLAGVNEQFF
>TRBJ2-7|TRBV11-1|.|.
TGTGCCAGCAGGGACAGATCCTACGAGCAGTACTTC
CASRDRSYEQYF
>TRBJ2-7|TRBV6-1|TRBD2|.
TGTGCCAGCAGTGAAGACGGGAGGGCTAGCGGGAGCCTAGGGGAGCAGTACTTC
CASSEDGRASGSLGEQYF
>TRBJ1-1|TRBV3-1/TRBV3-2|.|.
TGTGCCAGCAGCGGAACCGGGACAAACACTGAAGCTTTCTTT
CASSGTGTNTEAFF
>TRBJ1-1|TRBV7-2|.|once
TGTGCCAGCAGATCCCCCAGCTTGGGGACAACAGAAGCTTTCTTT
CASRSPSLGTTEAFF
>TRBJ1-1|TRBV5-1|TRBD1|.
TGCGCCAGCAGCTTGGGAATACAGGGGACTGAAGCTTTCTTT
CASSLGIQGTEAFF
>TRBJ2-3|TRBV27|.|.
TGTGCCAGCAGTTCAACCACCTCAGGTGGCACAGATACGCAGTATTTT
CASSSTTSGGTDTQYF
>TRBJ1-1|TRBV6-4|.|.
TGTGCCAGCAGTGACGCCGGACAGTTTAACACTGAAGCTTTCTTT
CASSDAGQFNTEAFF
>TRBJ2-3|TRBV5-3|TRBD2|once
TGTGCCAGAAAGGTGGGGCTAGCGGCAGATACGCAGTATTTT
CARKVGLAADTQYF
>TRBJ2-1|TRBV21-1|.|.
TGTGCCAGCAGCCGGACTAGCGGAGTTAAGAATGAGCAGTTCTTC
CASSRTSGVKNEQFF
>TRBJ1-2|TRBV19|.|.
TGTGCCAGTAGTATTGGGCACAACTATGGCTACACCTTC
CASSIGHNYGYTF
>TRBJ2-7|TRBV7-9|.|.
TGTGCCAGCAGCAGACAGGCGGGTGACGAGCAGTACTTC
CASSRQAGDEQYF
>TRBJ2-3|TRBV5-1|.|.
TGCGCCAGCAGCTTTGGGGGCCGCACAGATACGCAGTATTTT
CASSFGGRTDTQYF
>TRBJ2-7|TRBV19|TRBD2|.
TGTGCCAGTAGTTACCGAAGCGGGAACGAGCAGTACTTC
CASSYRSGNEQYF
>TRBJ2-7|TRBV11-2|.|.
TGTGCCAGCAGCTTAGTTCTAGGGGTAGGTTACGAGCAGTACTTC
CASSLVLGVGYEQYF
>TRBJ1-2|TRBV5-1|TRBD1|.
TGCGCCAGCAGCTTGGAACTTACAGGGGGGTACTATGGCTACACCTTC
CASSLELTGGYYGYTF
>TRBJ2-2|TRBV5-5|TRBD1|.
TGTGCCAGCAGAACGGGACAGGGGGCCGGGGAGCTGTTTTTT
CASRTGQGAGELFF